Reported below is one TCR beta chain. This sample is part of a study of long-term antiretroviral therapy in people with HIV. The assay used was immunoSEQ (version v3.0), run at survey level. The repertoire was sequenced with immunoSEQ multiplex PCR; TCRdb's copy has only in-frame clones and lacks some. This table holds about 18,000 clones, about nine tenths found once. The sequencing here drew on unsorted PBMCs, taken 3 years after starting antiretroviral therapy. The sequence derives from a man aged 45-65 years with HIV.

The CDR3 sequence: CASSLQRQGANEKLFF. The CDR3 bases are TGTGCCAGCAGCCTACAGCGACAGGGCGCAAATGAAAAACTGTTTTTT. The J gene is TRBJ1-4, the V gene TRBV5-4, with 7 bases that match TRBD1. Germline V CDR1 and CDR2: SGHNT, YYREEE (reference sequence). CDR3 length: 16 residues. The V segment lost 4 bases and the J segment 5 bases; nucleotides outside the gene matches: 11. Together with reference TRBV5-4 and TRBJ1-4, the CDR3 gives the full variable domain: ETGVTQSPTHLIKTRGQQVTLRCSSQSGHNTVSWYQQALGQGPQFIFQYYREEENGRGNFPPRFSGLQFPNYSSELNVNALELDDSALYLCASSLQRQGANEKLFFGSGTQLSVL.